The 27 T cell receptor beta chains presented below share a single source sample, sequenced in a study of PD-L1 blockade in urothelial cancer. Libraries were prepared by immunoSEQ multiplex PCR; TCRdb keeps only in-frame clonotypes and omits some of them. The sample gives roughly 46,000 clones, approximately 86% of which show up once; roughly 1.8% is in the top ten. The time point here: peripheral blood 6 weeks after treatment start. Sequences were derived from PBMCs, sampled around atezolizumab (anti-PD-L1) treatment. These receptors were collected from a man aged 45 to 65 with urothelial cancer.

V is TRBV21-1 and J is TRBJ1-5. TRBV21-1 is tagged as a pseudogene. This CDR3 spans 15 amino acids. CDR3 nucleotide sequence: TGTGCCAGCAGCAAAGTTGAGCGGGAAGGGCAGCCCCAGCATTTT. The encoded protein is CASSKVEREGQPQHF.

The rearrangement joins TRBV28 to TRBJ2-7; possible D gene TRBD1, 5 bases. The V end was cut by 6 bases, the J end by 1 base, with 13 bases between. Germline V CDR1 and CDR2: MDHEN, SYDVKM. There are 14 residues in the CDR3. The CDR3 here is CASSLTGISYEQYF. CDR3 in DNA: TGTGCCAGCAGCCTCACAGGTATTTCCTACGAGCAGTACTTC.

This clone has a handful of counts. The J gene is TRBJ2-7, the V gene TRBV29-1; D may be TRBD1 (5 bases). Germline CDR1 and CDR2: SQVTM and ANQGSEA. The germline V and J ends were trimmed by 7 bases and 2 bases, with 15 bases remaining between them. The CDR3 runs 13 residues. This chain's CDR3 is CSAENRITYEQYF. CDR3 in DNA: TGCAGCGCCGAGAACAGGATTACCTACGAGCAGTACTTC.

The chain couples TRBV5-1 to TRBJ1-2; perhaps TRBD1 as D (5 bases). Germline V lookup: CDR1 SGHRS, CDR2 YFSETQ. The CDR3 has 14 residues. The ends were cut back, 0 bases at V and 4 bases at J, with 10 bases in the middle. The chain's CDR3 is CASSLGQTSYGYTF. The CDR3 region has the DNA TGCGCCAGCAGCTTGGGACAGACCTCCTATGGCTACACCTTC.

V gene TRBV5-5 combines with J gene TRBJ2-7, with a weak D call TRBD2 (6 bases). Per germline, CDR1 SGHKS and CDR2 YYEKEE (reference sequence). V was shortened by 4 bases and J by 5 bases, with 10 bases between the two germline ends. CDR3 length equals 12 residues. As DNA, the CDR3 is TGTGCCAGCAGCGCCCGGGGGAACGAGCAGTACTTC. This encodes CASSARGNEQYF.

Sample share makes this clone medium-sized. The chain employs TRBV25-1 and TRBJ2-7, with a weak D call TRBD1 (6 bases). Germline V gene data show CDR1 as MGHDK and CDR2 as SYGVNS. V was pared by 6 bases and J by 7 bases, with 16 bases between. The CDR3 spans 13 residues. This chain's CDR3 is CASSLTGSWEQYF. The DNA of the CDR3 is TGTGCCAGCAGCCTGACAGGTTCTTGGGAGCAGTACTTC.

The gene calls are TRBV27 and TRBJ2-5; 11 bases agree with TRBD2. Germline V CDR1 and CDR2: MNHEY, SMNVEV (reference sequence). The J segment lost 2 bases and the V segment lost 6 bases, leaving 5 bases of the junction unmatched. The CDR3 length is 15 residues. CDR3 protein: CASRRLAGKQETQYF. CDR3 bases: TGTGCCAGCAGACGACTAGCGGGAAAGCAAGAGACCCAGTACTTC.

V is TRBV10-3 and J is TRBJ1-3; D ambiguous. Germline CDR1 reads ENHRY; CDR2 reads SYGVKD. This CDR3 comprises 13 residues. Trimming pared 7 bases from V and 1 base from J, leaving 8 bases between. The CDR3 bases are TGTGCCATCAAGTGGGCATCTGGAAACACCATATATTTT. It translates to CAIKWASGNTIYF.

This clone was detected only a few times. The V call is TRBV6-4, the J call TRBJ2-3; TRBD2 aligns across 10 bases. The CDR3 length is 14 residues. Unmatched junction bases numbered 1, after V lost 5 bases and J lost 2 bases. CDR1 is MRHNA, CDR2 SNTAGT, per germline. The CDR3 spells CASSSGGATDTQYF. CDR3 nucleotide sequence: TGTGCCAGCAGTAGCGGGGGGGCCACAGATACGCAGTATTTT.

The rearrangement uses TRBV30 and TRBJ1-1, with a weak D call TRBD1 (6 bases). CDR1 and CDR2 from the germline V gene are GTSNPN and SVGIG (reference sequence). V was clipped by 2 bases and J by 1 base, with 14 bases between them. The length of the CDR3 is 15 residues. The CDR3 loop reads CAWSISDSANTEAFF. The CDR3 nucleotides are TGTGCCTGGAGTATCTCGGACAGTGCGAACACTGAAGCTTTCTTT.

The chain recombines TRBV19 with TRBJ1-5; no reliable D call. Looked up from germline, CDR1 is LNHDA and CDR2 is SQIVND (reference sequence). The V and J ends lost 0 bases and 2 bases respectively, with 2 bases between them. This CDR3 comprises 13 residues. Here the CDR3 DNA reads TGTGCCAGTAGTATAGACGGCAATCAGCCCCAGCATTTT. This gives the protein CASSIDGNQPQHF.

The chain couples TRBV7-9 to TRBJ2-7, with 11 bases fitting TRBD2. In germline, CDR1 is SEHNR, CDR2 FQNEAQ (reference sequence). With V trimmed by 11 bases and J by 2 bases, 8 bases remained unmatched. This CDR3 is 14 amino acids long. CDR3 loop: CALSTSGTTYEQYF. The CDR3 DNA sequence: TGTGCCCTATCGACTAGCGGGACTACCTACGAGCAGTACTTC.

The chain links TRBV10-2 to TRBJ1-2, with TRBD1 identical over 12 bases. Trimming at V came to 3 bases and at J to 4 bases, leaving 12 bases not matched to a gene. This CDR3 region has 18 residues. CDR1 is WSHSY, CDR2 SAAADI, per germline. The CDR3 nucleotides are TGCGCCAGCAGTGATAACGCCGGGACAGGGGGCGAGGGCTATGGCTACACCTTC. Translating gives CASSDNAGTGGEGYGYTF.

The CDR3 nucleotides are TGTGCCATCAGTGAGTCAAGCGGGACAGGGGGTTTAGGCAGCCTGAATCAGCCCCAGCATTTT. Its protein product is CAISESSGTGGLGSLNQPQHF. V and J are TRBV10-3 and TRBJ1-5, with 11 bases fitting TRBD1. V was clipped by 0 bases and J by 4 bases; unmatched bases: 17. Per the germline V gene, CDR1 is ENHRY and CDR2 is SYGVKD. The CDR3 runs to 21 residues.

The CDR3 DNA reads TGTGCCAGCAGCTTAACGGGGGGGCCCGGCAATGAGCAGTTCTTC. Protein sequence: CASSLTGGPGNEQFF. The V gene is TRBV7-3, the J gene TRBJ2-1; weak D call: TRBD2 (7 bases). The germline V gene has CDR1 SGHTA and CDR2 FQGTGA. The CDR3 runs to 15 residues. The germline V and J ends were trimmed by 0 bases and 6 bases, with 12 bases remaining between them. The full variable domain, its missing parts supplied by reference TRBV7-3 and TRBJ2-1, is GAGVSQTPSNKVTEKGKYVELRCDPISGHTALYWYRQSLGQGPEFLIYFQGTGAADDSGLPNDRFFAVRPEGSVSTLKIQRTERGDSAVYLCASSLTGGPGNEQFFGPGTRLTVL.

The gene calls are TRBV12-5 and TRBJ2-7; TRBD2 agrees at 7 bases. The CDR3 is 12 residues long. Per the germline V gene, CDR1 is LGHNT and CDR2 is FRNRAP. J lost 5 bases, V lost 5 bases, and 3 bases had no gene match. CDR3 region: CASGRGGNEQYF. In DNA, the CDR3 is TGTGCTAGTGGTAGGGGAGGGAACGAGCAGTACTTC. Filled out from reference TRBV12-5 and TRBJ2-7, the complete variable domain reads DARVTQTPRHKVTEMGQEVTMRCQPILGHNTVFWYRQTMMQGLELLAYFRNRAPLDDSGMPKDRFSAEMPDATLATLKIQPSEPRDSAVYFCASGRGGNEQYFGPGTRLTVT.

This chain joins TRBV6-5 and TRBJ2-7; maybe TRBD1 (6 bases). Per germline, CDR1 MNHEY and CDR2 SVGAGI. CDR3 length: 14 amino acids. The ends were cut back, 0 bases at V and 6 bases at J, with 12 bases in the middle. CDR3 sequence reads: CASSYSAGDLEQYF. CDR3 nucleotide sequence: TGTGCCAGCAGTTACTCGGCAGGGGATCTCGAGCAGTACTTC.

The chain employs TRBV7-6 and TRBJ1-1; D is possibly TRBD1 (5 bases). The V end lost 2 bases, the J end lost 3 bases, and 10 bases lay between the germline ends. This CDR3 comprises 14 residues. Germline CDR1 is SGHVS and CDR2 is FNYEAQ. The CDR3 reads CASSLNPGHTEAFF. CDR3 coding DNA: TGTGCCAGCAGCTTAAATCCAGGGCACACTGAAGCTTTCTTT.

The chain couples TRBV12-1 to TRBJ2-1; the DNA was not used to check the table's D call, TRBD2. TRBV12-1 is tagged as a pseudogene. The CDR3 spans 19 residues. CDR3 in amino acids: CASSSRLAGRVCSYNEQFF. As DNA, the CDR3 is TGTGCCAGCAGCTCCCGACTAGCGGGTCGGGTTTGCTCCTACAATGAGCAGTTCTTC.

This clone was seen once. This same CDR3 is encoded by further DNA sequences in the sample. This CDR3 is CASSTGTGGLNTEAFF. DNA for the CDR3: TGTGCCAGTAGTACCGGGACAGGGGGCCTAAACACTGAAGCTTTCTTT. The chain joins TRBV19 to TRBJ1-1, with 12 bases matching TRBD1. Trimming cost V 4 bases and J 2 bases; bases outside gene matches: 5. Germline assignment: CDR1 LNHDA and CDR2 SQIVND (reference sequence). CDR3 length: 16 residues.

This chain links TRBV7-2 with TRBJ2-7; tentatively, D is TRBD1 (6 bases). V lost 2 bases and J lost 3, with 11 bases in between. CDR3 length: 14 residues. CDR1 is SGHTA, CDR2 FQGNSA, per germline. CDR3: CASSLLGASYEQYF. In nucleotides, the CDR3 is TGTGCCAGCAGCTTACTGGGGGCTAGCTACGAGCAGTACTTC.

V gene TRBV5-1 combines with J gene TRBJ2-6; a possible D gene is TRBD1 (6 bases). CDR3 length: 16 amino acids. Trimming pared 4 bases from V and 1 base from J, leaving 12 bases between. CDR1 is SGHRS and CDR2 is YFSETQ in the germline V gene. The DNA of the CDR3 is TGCGCCAGCAGCCAACCAACAGGGTCTGGGGCCAACGTCCTGACTTTC. Its protein product is CASSQPTGSGANVLTF.

This clone is medium-sized (0.01 to 0.1%). V usage is TRBV6-5 and J usage is TRBJ2-5; the D gene is possibly TRBD1 (6 bases). The V gene's germline CDR1 is MNHEY and CDR2 SVGAGI. The length of the CDR3 is 13 residues. Trimming removed 5 bases at V and 8 bases at J, with 15 bases between. CDR3 residues: CASSTTGGLTQYF. CDR3 nucleotides: TGTGCCAGCAGTACGACAGGCGGCCTAACCCAGTACTTC.

The rearrangement links TRBV19 to TRBJ1-5; D is perhaps TRBD1 (5 bases). Germline CDR1 and CDR2: LNHDA and SQIVND (reference sequence). The CDR3 covers 18 residues. V was clipped by 6 bases and J by 2 bases, with 23 bases between them. The CDR3 sequence: CASSLTQIGTQGNQPQHF. CDR3 sequence (DNA): TGTGCCAGTAGCCTAACCCAGATCGGGACTCAAGGCAATCAGCCCCAGCATTTT.

V usage is TRBV12-5 and J usage is TRBJ2-7, with 8 bases that match TRBD1. The trim removed 5 bases at V and 4 bases at J, leaving 7 bases unmatched. This CDR3 has 14 residues. CDR1 LGHNT and CDR2 FRNRAP come from the germline V gene. The CDR3 here is CASGGTGIFYEQYF. As DNA, the CDR3 is TGTGCTAGTGGTGGGACAGGAATATTTTACGAGCAGTACTTC.

J is TRBJ2-3 and V is TRBV5-1, with 13 bases aligning to TRBD2. Germline-derived CDR1 and CDR2 are SGHRS and YFSETQ. Trimming took 0 bases from V and 0 from J; bases not matched to a gene: 4. CDR3 length: 18 residues. The CDR3 loop is CASSLGGTSGTSTDTQYF. The CDR3 DNA is TGCGCCAGCAGCTTGGGAGGGACTAGCGGGACTAGCACAGATACGCAGTATTTT.

The V and J genes are TRBV9 and TRBJ2-2; 9 positions agree with TRBD1. There are 15 residues in the CDR3. Germline V CDR1 and CDR2: SGDLS, YYNGEE. V trimming: 0 bases; J trimming: 7 bases; junction bases outside the gene matches: 4. CDR3 DNA sequence: TGTGCCAGCAGCGTAGAACAGGGGGCCAACGGGGAGCTGTTTTTT. The encoded protein is CASSVEQGANGELFF.